This TCR beta chain came from a study of OX40 agonist ivuxolimab in advanced cancers. Study-wide background: Hepatocellular carcinoma, melanoma, renal cell or head and neck cancer occurred in dose-escalation patients.

This clone was seen only a few times. Only in-frame clones appear in the TCRdb table, and some are missing; sequencing was by immunoSEQ multiplex PCR. The sample lists some 23,000 clones; around 81% were seen once. V lost 4 bases and J lost 0, with 12 bases in between. There are 15 residues in the CDR3. Germline lookup yields CDR1 SEHNR and CDR2 FQNEAQ (reference sequence). The chain has TRBV7-9 and TRBJ1-1; D remains unclear. The input for sequencing was CD4+ or CD8+ T cells sorted from blood, taken in a trial of the OX40 agonist ivuxolimab. The sequence derives from an adult with an advanced solid tumor such as melanoma, head and neck, liver or kidney cancer. The chain's CDR3 is CASSSPKDLNTEAFF. The CDR3 DNA follows: TGTGCCAGCAGCTCTCCTAAGGACTTGAACACTGAAGCTTTCTTT.